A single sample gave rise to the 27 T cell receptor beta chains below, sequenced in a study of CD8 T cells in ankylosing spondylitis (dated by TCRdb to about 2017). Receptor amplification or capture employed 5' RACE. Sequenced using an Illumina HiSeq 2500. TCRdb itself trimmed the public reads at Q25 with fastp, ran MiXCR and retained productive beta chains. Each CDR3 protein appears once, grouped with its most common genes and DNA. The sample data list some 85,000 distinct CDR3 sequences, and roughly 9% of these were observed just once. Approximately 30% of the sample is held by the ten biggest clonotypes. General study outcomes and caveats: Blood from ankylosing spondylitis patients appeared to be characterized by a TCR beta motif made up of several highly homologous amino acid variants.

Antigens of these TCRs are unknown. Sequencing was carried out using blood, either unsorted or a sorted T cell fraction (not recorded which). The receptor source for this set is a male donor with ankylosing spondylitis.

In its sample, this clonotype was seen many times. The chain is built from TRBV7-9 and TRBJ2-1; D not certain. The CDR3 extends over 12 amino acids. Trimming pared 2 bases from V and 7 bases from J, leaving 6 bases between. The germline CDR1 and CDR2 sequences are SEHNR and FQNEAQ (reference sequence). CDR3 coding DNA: TGTGCCAGCAGCTTAAGTTTTAATGAGCAGTTCTTC. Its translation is CASSLSFNEQFF. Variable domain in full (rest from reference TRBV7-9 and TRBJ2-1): DTGVSQNPRHKITKRGQNVTFRCDPISEHNRLYWYRQTLGQGPEFLTYFQNEAQLEKSRLLSDRFSAERPKGSFSTLEIQRTEQGDSAMYLCASSLSFNEQFFGPGTRLTVL.

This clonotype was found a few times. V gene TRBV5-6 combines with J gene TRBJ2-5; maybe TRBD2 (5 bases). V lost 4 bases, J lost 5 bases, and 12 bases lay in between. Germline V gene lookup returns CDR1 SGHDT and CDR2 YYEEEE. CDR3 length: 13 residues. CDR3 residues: CASSPEAGETQYF. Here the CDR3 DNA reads TGTGCCAGCAGCCCGGAGGCTGGGGAGACCCAGTACTTC.

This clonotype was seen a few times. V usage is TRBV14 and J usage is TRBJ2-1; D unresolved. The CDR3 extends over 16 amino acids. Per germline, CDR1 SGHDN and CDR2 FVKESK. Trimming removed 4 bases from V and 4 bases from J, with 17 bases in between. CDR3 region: CASSPVGPYGYNEQFF. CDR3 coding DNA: TGTGCCAGCAGCCCAGTAGGGCCATACGGATACAATGAGCAGTTCTTC.

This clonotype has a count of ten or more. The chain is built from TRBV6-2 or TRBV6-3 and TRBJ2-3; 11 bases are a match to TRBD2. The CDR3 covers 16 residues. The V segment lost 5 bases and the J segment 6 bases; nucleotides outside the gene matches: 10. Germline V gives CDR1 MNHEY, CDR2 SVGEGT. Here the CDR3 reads CASSPLAGGPSDTQYF. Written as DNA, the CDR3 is TGTGCCAGCAGTCCCTTAGCGGGAGGGCCATCGGATACGCAGTATTTT.

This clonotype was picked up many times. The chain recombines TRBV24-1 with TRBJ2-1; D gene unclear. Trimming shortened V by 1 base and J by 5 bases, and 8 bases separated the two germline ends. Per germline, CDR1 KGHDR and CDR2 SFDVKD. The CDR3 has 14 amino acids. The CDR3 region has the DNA TGTGCCACCAGTGATTTCAGCGCGGACAATGAGCAGTTCTTC. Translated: CATSDFSADNEQFF.

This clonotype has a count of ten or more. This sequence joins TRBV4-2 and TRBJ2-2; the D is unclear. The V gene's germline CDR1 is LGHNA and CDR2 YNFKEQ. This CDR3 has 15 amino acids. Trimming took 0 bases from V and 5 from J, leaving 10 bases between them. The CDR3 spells CASSQEISVTGELFF. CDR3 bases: TGTGCCAGCAGCCAAGAAATAAGCGTGACCGGGGAGCTGTTTTTT.

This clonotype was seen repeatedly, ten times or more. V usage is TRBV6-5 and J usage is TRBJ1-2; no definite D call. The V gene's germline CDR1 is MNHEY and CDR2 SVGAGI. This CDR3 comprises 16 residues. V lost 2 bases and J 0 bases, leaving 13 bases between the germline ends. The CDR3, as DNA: TGTGCCAGCAGTTACGTCTTTCAGGATCCTAACTATGGCTACACCTTC. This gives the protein CASSYVFQDPNYGYTF.

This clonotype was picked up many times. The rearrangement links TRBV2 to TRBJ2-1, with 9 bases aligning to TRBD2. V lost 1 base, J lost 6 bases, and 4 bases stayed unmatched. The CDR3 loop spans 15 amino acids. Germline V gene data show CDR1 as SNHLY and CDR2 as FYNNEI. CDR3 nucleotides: TGTGCCAGCAGTGAAGGCGGGAGGGGGGCCAATGAGCAGTTCTTC. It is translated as CASSEGGRGANEQFF.

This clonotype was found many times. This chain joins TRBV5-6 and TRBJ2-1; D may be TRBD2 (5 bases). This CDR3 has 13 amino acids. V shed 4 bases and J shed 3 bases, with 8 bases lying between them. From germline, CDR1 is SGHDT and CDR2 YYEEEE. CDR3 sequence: CASSLGSYNEQFF. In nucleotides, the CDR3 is TGTGCCAGCAGCCTTGGGAGCTACAATGAGCAGTTCTTC.

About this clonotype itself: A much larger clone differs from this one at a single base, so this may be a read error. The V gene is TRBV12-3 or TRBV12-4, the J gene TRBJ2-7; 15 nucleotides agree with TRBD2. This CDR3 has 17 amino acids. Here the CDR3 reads CTSSPGLAGGIPYEQYF. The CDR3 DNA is TGTACCAGCAGTCCGGGACTAGCGGGAGGAATCCCCTACGAGCAGTACTTC.

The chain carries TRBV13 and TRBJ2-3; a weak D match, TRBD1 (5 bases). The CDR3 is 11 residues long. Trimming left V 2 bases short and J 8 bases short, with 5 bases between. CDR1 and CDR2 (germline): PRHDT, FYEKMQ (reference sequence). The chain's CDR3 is CASSLQGTQYF. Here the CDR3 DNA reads TGTGCCAGCAGCTTACAGGGTACGCAGTATTTT.

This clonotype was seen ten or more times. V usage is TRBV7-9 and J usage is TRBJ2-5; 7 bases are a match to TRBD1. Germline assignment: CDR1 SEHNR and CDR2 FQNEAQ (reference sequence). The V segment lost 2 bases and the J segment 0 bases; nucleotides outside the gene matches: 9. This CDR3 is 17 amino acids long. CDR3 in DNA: TGTGCCAGCAGCTTATCCGACAGGGTAATCAACCAAGAGACCCAGTACTTC. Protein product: CASSLSDRVINQETQYF.

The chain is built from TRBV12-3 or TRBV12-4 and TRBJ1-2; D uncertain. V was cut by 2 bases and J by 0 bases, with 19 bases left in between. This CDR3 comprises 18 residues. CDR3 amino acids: CASSLKLGWPIANYGYTF. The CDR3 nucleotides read TGTGCCAGCAGTTTAAAACTTGGTTGGCCGATCGCTAACTATGGCTACACCTTC.

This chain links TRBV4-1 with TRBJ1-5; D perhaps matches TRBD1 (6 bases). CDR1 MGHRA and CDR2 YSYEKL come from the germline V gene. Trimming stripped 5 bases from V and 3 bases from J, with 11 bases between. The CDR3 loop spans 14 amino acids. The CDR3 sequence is CASSVQGTNQPQHF. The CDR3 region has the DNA TGCGCCAGCAGCGTACAGGGAACCAATCAGCCCCAGCATTTT.

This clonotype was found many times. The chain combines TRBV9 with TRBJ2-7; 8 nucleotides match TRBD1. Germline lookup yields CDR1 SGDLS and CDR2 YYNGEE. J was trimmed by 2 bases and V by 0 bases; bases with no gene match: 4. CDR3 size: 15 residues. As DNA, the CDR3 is TGTGCCAGCAGCGTAGAACAGGGGGGAACCTACGAGCAGTACTTC. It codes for CASSVEQGGTYEQYF.

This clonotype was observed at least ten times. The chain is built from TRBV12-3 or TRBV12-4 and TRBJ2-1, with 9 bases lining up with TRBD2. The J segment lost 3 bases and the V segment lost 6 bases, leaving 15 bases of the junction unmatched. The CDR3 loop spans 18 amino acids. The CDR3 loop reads CASRIDLAGPLGYNEQFF. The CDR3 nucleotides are TGTGCCAGCAGGATCGACCTAGCGGGACCTCTGGGCTACAATGAGCAGTTCTTC.

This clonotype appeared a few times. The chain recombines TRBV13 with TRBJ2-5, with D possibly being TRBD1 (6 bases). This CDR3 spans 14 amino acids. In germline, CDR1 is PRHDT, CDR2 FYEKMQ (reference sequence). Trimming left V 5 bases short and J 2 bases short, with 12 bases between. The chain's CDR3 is CASSLTGSQETQYF. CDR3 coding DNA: TGTGCCAGCAGCCTAACAGGGTCTCAAGAGACCCAGTACTTC.

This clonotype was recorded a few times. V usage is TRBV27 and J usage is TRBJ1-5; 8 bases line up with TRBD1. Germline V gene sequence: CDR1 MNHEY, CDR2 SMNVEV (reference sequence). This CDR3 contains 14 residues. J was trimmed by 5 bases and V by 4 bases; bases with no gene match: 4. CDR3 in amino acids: CASSSGGSDQPQHF. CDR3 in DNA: TGTGCCAGCAGTTCAGGGGGCTCGGATCAGCCCCAGCATTTT.

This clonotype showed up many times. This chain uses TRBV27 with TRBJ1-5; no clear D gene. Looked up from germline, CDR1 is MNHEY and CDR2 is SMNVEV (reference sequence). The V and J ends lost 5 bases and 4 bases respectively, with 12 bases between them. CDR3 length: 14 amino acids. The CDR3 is CASSTSIRNQPQHF. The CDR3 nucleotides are TGTGCCAGCAGTACCAGCATACGAAATCAGCCCCAGCATTTT.

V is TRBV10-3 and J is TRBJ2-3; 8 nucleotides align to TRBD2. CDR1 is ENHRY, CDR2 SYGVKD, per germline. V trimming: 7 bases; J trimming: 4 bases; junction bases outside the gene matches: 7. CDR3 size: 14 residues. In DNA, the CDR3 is TGTGCCATCAAGCGGGAGATGGGGGCAGATACGCAGTATTTT. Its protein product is CAIKREMGADTQYF.

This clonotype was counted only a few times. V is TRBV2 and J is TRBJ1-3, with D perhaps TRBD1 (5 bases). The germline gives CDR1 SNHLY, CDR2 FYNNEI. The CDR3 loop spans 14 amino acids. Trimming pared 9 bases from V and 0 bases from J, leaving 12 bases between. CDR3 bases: TGTGCCAGGGGAGTAGACAGCTCTGGAAACACCATATATTTT. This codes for CARGVDSSGNTIYF.

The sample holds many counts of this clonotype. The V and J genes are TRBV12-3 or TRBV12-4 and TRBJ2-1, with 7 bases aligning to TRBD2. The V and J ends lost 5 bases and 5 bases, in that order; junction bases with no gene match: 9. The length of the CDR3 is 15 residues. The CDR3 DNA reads TGTGCCAGCAGTCCAGGCGGGGGAATGAACAATGAGCAGTTCTTC. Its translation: CASSPGGGMNNEQFF.

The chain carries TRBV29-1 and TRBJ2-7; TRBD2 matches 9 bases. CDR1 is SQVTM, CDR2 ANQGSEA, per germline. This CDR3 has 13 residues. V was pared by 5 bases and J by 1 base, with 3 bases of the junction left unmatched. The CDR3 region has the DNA TGCAGCGTTTTGGCGGGAGGGTCCTACGAGCAGTACTTC. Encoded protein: CSVLAGGSYEQYF.

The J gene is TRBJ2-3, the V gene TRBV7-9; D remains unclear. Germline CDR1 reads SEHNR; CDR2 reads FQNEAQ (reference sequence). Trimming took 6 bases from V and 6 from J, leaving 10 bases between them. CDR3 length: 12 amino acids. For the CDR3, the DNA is TGTGCCAGCAGTCCCCAGTGGGATACGCAGTATTTT. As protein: CASSPQWDTQYF.

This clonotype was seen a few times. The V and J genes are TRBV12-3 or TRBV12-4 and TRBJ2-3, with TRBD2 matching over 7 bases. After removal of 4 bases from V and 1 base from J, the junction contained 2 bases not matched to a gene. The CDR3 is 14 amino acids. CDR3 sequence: CASSWSGGTDTQYF. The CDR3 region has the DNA TGTGCCAGCAGTTGGAGCGGGGGCACAGATACGCAGTATTTT.

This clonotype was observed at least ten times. CDR3 region: CASSQRAFEEKLFF. In DNA, the CDR3 is TGCGCCAGCAGCCAACGGGCCTTCGAGGAAAAACTGTTTTTT. The chain is built from TRBV4-1 and TRBJ1-4; no firm D call. With 2 bases removed from V and 8 bases from J, the gap between germline ends came to 12 bases. Germline assignment: CDR1 MGHRA and CDR2 YSYEKL. This CDR3 comprises 14 residues.

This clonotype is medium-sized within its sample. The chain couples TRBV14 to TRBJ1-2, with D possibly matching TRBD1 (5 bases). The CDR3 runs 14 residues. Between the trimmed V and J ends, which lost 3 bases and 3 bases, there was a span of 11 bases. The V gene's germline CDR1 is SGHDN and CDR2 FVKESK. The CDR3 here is CASSQSSRDYGYTF. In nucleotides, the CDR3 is TGTGCCAGCAGCCAGTCGTCCAGGGACTATGGCTACACCTTC.